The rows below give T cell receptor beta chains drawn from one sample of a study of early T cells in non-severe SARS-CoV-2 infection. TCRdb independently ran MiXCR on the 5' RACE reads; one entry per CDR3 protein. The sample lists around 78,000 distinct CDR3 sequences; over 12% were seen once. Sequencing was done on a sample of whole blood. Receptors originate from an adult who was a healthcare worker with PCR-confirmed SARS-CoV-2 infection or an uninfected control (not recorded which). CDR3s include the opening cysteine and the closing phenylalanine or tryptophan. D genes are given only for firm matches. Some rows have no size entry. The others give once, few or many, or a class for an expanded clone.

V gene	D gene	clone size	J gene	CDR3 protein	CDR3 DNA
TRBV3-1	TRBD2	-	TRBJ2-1	CASSQPRVWEGQNEQFF	TGTGCCAGCAGCCAACCACGTGTGTGGGAGGGCCAGAATGAGCAGTTCTTC
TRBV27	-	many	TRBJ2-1	CASSLNPGSPRGQFF	TGTGCCAGCAGTTTAAACCCGGGTTCTCCGCGGGGGCAGTTCTTC
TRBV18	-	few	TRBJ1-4	CASSRGQNEKLFF	TGTGCCAGCTCACGCGGACAGAATGAAAAACTGTTTTTT
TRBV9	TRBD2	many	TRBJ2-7	CATGGKASSYEQYF	TGTGCCACGGGGGGTAAGGCCTCATCCTACGAGCAGTACTTC
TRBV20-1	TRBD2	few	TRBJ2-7	CSARDKASGREEQYF	TGCAGTGCTAGAGATAAGGCTAGCGGGAGGGAAGAGCAGTACTTC
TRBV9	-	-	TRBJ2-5	CASSPQRSSLGETQYF	TGTGCCAGCAGCCCTCAGCGGTCTAGCCTTGGAGAGACCCAGTACTTC
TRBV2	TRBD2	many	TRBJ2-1	CANFPGGEGYNEQFF	TGTGCCAACTTCCCAGGCGGGGAGGGGTACAATGAGCAGTTCTTC
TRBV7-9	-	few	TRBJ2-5	CASSDEDEETQYF	TGTGCCAGCAGCGACGAAGATGAGGAGACCCAGTACTTC
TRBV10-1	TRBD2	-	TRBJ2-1	CASSDGLAEEQFF	TGCGCCAGCAGTGATGGACTAGCAGAGGAGCAGTTCTTC
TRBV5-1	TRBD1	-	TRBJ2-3	CASSLEGARTDTQYF	TGCGCCAGCAGCTTGGAGGGGGCGCGGACAGATACGCAGTATTTT
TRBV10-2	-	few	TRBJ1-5	CASSESWGNQPQHF	TGCGCCAGCAGTGAGTCGTGGGGAAATCAGCCCCAGCATTTT
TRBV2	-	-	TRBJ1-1	CASSVQGGSEAFF	TGTGCCAGCAGTGTACAGGGAGGGTCTGAAGCTTTCTTT
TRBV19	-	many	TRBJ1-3	CASELSAFAGTIYF	TGTGCCAGTGAATTGTCAGCCTTTGCCGGCACCATATATTTT
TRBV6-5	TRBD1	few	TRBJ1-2	CASSPSPGQGRHGYTF	TGTGCCAGCAGCCCGTCTCCGGGACAGGGACGTCATGGCTACACCTTC
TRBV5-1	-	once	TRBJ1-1	CASSQGPDTEAFF	TGCGCCAGCAGCCAGGGACCGGACACTGAAGCTTTCTTT
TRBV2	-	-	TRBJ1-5	CASRGMNQPQHF	TGTGCCAGCAGGGGGATGAATCAGCCCCAGCATTTT
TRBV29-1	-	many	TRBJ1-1	CSVDGPGGTEAFF	TGCAGCGTTGACGGGCCGGGAGGCACTGAAGCTTTCTTT
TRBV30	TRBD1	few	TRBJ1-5	CAWSAGQGRQPQHF	TGTGCCTGGAGTGCTGGACAGGGGCGTCAGCCCCAGCATTTT
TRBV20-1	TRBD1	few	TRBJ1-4	CSARGTGYRKLFF	TGCAGTGCTAGAGGGACAGGGTATCGAAAACTGTTTTTT
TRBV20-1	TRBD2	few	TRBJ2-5	CSARTSGGRETQYF	TGCAGTGCTCGGACTAGCGGGGGCCGGGAGACCCAGTACTTC
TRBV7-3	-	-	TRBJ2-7	CASSLKTGDEQYF	TGTGCCAGCAGCTTAAAGACGGGGGACGAGCAGTACTTC
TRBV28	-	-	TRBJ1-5	CASSFQQPQHF	TGTGCCAGCAGTTTTCAGCAGCCCCAGCATTTT
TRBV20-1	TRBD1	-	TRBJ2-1	CSARDPGTGDHNEQFF	TGCAGTGCTAGAGATCCCGGGACAGGGGATCACAATGAGCAGTTCTTC
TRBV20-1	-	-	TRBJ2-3	CSAREWASGTDTQYF	TGCAGTGCTAGAGAATGGGCTAGCGGCACAGATACGCAGTATTTT
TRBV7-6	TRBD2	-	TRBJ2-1	CASSLDWTSNEQFF	TGTGCCAGCAGCTTAGATTGGACTAGCAATGAGCAGTTCTTC
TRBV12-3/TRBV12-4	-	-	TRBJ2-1	CASSLGQIPANEQFF	TGTGCCAGCAGTTTAGGACAGATTCCTGCCAATGAGCAGTTCTTC
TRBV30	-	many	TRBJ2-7	CAWARQTYEQYF	TGTGCCTGGGCACGGCAGACCTACGAGCAGTACTTC
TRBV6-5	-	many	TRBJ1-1	CASSLTGNRGTEAFF	TGTGCCAGCAGTTTAACAGGGAATCGGGGGACTGAAGCTTTCTTT
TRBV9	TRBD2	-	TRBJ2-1	CASSVGSAGGGHEQFF	TGTGCCAGCAGCGTAGGTTCGGCGGGAGGTGGCCATGAGCAGTTCTTC
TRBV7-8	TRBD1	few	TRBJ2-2	CASRPTGQADTGELFF	TGTGCCAGCAGACCCACGGGACAGGCGGACACCGGGGAGCTGTTTTTT
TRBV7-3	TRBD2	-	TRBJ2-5	CASSLGRGQETQYF	TGTGCCAGCAGCTTAGGGCGGGGGCAAGAGACCCAGTACTTC
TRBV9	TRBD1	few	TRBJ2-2	CASSATDRFTGELFF	TGTGCCAGCAGCGCAACGGACAGGTTCACCGGGGAGCTGTTTTTT
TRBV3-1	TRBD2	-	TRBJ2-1	CASSQTPGLAGPDEQFF	TGTGCCAGCAGCCAAACCCCCGGACTAGCGGGGCCCGATGAGCAGTTCTTC
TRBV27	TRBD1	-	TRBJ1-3	CASPTGRGPGNTIYF	TGTGCCAGCCCTACGGGCAGGGGGCCTGGAAACACCATATATTTT
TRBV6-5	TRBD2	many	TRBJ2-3	CASSSPRTSGSTDTQYF	TGTGCCAGCAGCTCCCCCAGGACTAGCGGGAGTACGGATACGCAGTATTTT
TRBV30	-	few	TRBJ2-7	CAWSVEEQYF	TGTGCCTGGAGTGTAGAAGAGCAGTACTTC
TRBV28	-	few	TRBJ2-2	CASSYGGLVAGELFF	TGTGCCAGCAGTTATGGGGGTCTGGTGGCCGGGGAGCTGTTTTTT
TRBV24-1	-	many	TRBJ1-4	CATSDGGWEEKLFF	TGTGCCACCAGTGACGGGGGCTGGGAAGAAAAACTGTTTTTT
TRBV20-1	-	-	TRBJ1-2	CSAPTVRGDYGYTF	TGCAGTGCCCCTACAGTTCGGGGTGACTATGGCTACACCTTC
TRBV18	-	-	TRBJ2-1	CASSFATTTYNEQFF	TGTGCCAGCTCATTCGCCACGACGACCTACAATGAGCAGTTCTTC
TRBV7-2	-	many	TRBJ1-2	CASSRATDYGYTF	TGTGCCAGCAGCCGCGCGACGGACTATGGCTACACCTTC
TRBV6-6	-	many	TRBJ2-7	CASSPRVEQYF	TGTGCCAGCAGCCCCCGGGTCGAGCAGTACTTC
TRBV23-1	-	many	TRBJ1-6	CASSQSRQDSPNSSYNSPLHF	TGCGCCAGCAGTCAATCGAGACAGGACAGTCCAAATAGCTCCTATAATTCACCCCTCCACTTT
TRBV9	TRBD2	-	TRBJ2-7	CPSSVVDSGRANSSYEQYF	TGTCCCAGCAGCGTAGTCGATAGCGGGAGAGCTAACTCCTCCTACGAGCAGTACTTC
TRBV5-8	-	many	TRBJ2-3	CASSLRIGATQYF	TGTGCCAGCAGCTTGCGTATCGGGGCTACGCAGTATTTT
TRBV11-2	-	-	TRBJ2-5	CASSLRADQETQYF	TGTGCCAGCAGCTTAAGGGCGGACCAAGAGACCCAGTACTTC
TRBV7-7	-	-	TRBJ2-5	CASSVQGGGQETQYF	TGTGCTAGCAGCGTCCAGGGAGGCGGGCAAGAGACCCAGTACTTC
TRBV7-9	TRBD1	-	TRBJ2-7	CASSRDSGEQYF	TGTGCCAGCAGCCGGGACAGTGGCGAGCAGTACTTC
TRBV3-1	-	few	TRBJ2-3	CASSQDHRAAPTDTQYF	TGTGCCAGCAGCCAAGATCATCGGGCCGCCCCCACAGATACGCAGTATTTT